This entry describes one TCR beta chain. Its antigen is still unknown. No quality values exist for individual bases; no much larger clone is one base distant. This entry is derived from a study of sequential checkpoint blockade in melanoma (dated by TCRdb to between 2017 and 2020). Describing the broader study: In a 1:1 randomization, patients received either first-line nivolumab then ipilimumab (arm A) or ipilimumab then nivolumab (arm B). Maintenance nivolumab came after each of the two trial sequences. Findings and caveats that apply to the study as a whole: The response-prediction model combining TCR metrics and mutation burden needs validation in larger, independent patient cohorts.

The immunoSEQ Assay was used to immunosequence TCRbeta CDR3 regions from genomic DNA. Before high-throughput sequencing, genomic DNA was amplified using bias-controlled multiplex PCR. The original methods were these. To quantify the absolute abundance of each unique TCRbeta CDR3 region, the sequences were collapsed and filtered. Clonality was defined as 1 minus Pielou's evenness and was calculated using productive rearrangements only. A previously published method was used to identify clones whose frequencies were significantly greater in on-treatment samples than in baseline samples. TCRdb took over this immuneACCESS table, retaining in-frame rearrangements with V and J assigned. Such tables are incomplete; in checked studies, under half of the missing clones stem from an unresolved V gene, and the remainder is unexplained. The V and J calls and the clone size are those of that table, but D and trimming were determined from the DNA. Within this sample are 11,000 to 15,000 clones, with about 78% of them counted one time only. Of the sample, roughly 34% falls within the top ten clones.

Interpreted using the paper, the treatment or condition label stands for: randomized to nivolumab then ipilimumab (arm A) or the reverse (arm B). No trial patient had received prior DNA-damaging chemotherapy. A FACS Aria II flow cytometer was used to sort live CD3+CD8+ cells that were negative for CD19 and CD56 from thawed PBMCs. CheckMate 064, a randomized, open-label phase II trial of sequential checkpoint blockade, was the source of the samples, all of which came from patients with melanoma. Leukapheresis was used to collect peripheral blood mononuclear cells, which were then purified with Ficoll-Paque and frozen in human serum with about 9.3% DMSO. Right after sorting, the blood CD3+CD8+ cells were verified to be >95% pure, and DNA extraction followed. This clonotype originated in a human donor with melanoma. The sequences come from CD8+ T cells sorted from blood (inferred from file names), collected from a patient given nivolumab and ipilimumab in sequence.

The CDR3 is CSVWTGNTEAFF. The DNA reads TGCAGCGTCTGGACAGGAAACACTGAAGCTTTCTTT. Recombination connected TRBV29-1 to TRBJ1-1; 7 bases in the middle match TRBD1. The CDR3 contains 12 residues, cysteine and phenylalanine counted. Only the CDR3 portion is preserved as DNA: 36 bases, with reading frame beginning at the first base. Trimmed from V: 6 bases; trimmed from J: 2 bases; junction bases lacking a gene match: 3. In the germline V gene, CDR1 corresponds to SQVTM and CDR2 to ANQGSEA.